This T cell receptor beta chain originates from a study of cytomegalovirus exposure and HLA in healthy donors. Study-wide findings and caveats: With further analysis later on, most CMV-associated TCR beta chains appeared HLA-restricted. Investigators reported 150 to 200 TCR beta chains as tied to cytomegalovirus. Rare TCR sequences dominated, though some public TCRs recurred in many donors. TRBV6-2, TRBV6-3 and some other V segments were excluded as indistinguishable.

The CDR3 consists of 15 residues. CDR1 and CDR2 (germline): SGHTA, FQGNSA. The V and J ends lost 4 bases and 4 bases respectively, with 16 bases between them. Amplification used 60 Vbeta primers and 13 Jbeta primers. Method: immunoSEQ multiplex PCR; TCRdb's copy keeps in-frame clones and lacks some. In the table there are approximately 160,000 clones, 77% of which are singletons. This clone was observed a single time. Its antigen is not identified. The sequence derives from a male donor in good health and CMV-seropositive. The V call is TRBV7-2, the J call TRBJ1-1; no clear D. The sequenced sample consisted of PBMCs. The CDR3 is CASSSGRAGSTEAFF. CDR3 nucleotide sequence: TGTGCCAGCAGCTCCGGACGCGCGGGGAGCACTGAAGCTTTCTTT.